Sequencing of this T cell receptor (beta chain) was carried out in a study of shared clonotypes between healthy human individuals. About the research overall: Plates per donor: three CD4 naive, three CD4 memory, two CD8 naive, one CD8 memory.

Of note for this clone: The antigen remains undetermined.

Naive CD8 cells lacked CD45RO, underwent positive selection for CCR7 and left out terminally differentiated effector memory CD45RA+ cells. The study's findings and limits: Larger estimated richness was generally seen in naive subsets than in memory subsets.

Germline CDR1 SEHNR, CDR2 FQNEAQ (reference sequence). The CDR3 is 17 amino acids. V was pared by 1 base and J by 6 bases, with 12 bases of the junction left unmatched. Generated by immunoSEQ multiplex PCR, the TCRdb table keeps only in-frame clones and is missing some. The data contain roughly 770,000 clones, 96% of them singletons. The specimen sequenced was naive CD8+ T cells sorted from blood. The gene calls are TRBV7-9 and TRBJ2-1; 7 nucleotides line up with TRBD1. The TCR sequence derives from a man under 40 in good health. The CDR3 coding sequence is TGTGCCAGCAGCTTAGTTACAGGGGAACCTGGATTCAATGAGCAGTTCTTC. As protein: CASSLVTGEPGFNEQFF.